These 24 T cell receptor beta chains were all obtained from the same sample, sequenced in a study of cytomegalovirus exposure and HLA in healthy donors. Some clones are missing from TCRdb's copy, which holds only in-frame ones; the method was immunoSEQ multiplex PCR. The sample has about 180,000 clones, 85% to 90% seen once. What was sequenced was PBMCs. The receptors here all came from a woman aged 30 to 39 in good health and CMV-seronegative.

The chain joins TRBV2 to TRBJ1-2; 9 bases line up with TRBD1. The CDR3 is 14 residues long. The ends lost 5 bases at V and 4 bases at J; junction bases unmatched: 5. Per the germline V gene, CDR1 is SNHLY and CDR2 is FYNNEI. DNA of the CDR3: TGTGCCAGCAGTCTGGGACAGGGAAGCTATGGCTACACCTTC. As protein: CASSLGQGSYGYTF.

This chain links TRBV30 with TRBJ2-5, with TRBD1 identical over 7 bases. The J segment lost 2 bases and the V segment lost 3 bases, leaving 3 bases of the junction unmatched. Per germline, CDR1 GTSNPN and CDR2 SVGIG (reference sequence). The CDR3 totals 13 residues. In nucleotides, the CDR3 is TGTGCCTGGAGGACAGGGATACAAGAGACCCAGTACTTC. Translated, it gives CAWRTGIQETQYF. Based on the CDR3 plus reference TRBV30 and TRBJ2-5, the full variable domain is SQTIHQWPATLVQPVGSPLSLECTVEGTSNPNLYWYRQAAGRGLQLLFYSVGIGQISSEVPQNLSASRPQDRQFILSSKKLLLSDSGFYLCAWRTGIQETQYFGPGTRLLVL.

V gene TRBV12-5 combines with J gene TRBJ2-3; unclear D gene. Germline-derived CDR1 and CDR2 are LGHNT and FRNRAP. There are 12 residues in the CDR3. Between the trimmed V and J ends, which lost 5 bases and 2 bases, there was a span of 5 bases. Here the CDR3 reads CASGLDTDTQYF. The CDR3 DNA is TGTGCTAGTGGTCTAGACACAGATACGCAGTATTTT.

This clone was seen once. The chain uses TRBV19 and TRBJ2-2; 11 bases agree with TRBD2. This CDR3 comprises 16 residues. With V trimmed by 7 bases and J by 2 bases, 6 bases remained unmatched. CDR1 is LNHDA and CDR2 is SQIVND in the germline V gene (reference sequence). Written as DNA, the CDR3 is TGTGCCAGTACACGGACTAGCGGGTCTAACACCGGGGAGCTGTTTTTT. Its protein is CASTRTSGSNTGELFF.

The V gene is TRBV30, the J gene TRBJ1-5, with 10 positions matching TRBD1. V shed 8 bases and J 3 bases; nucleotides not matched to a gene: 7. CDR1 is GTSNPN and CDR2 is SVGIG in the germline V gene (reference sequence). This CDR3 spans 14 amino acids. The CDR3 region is CAARDRGANQPQHF. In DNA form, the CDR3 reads TGTGCCGCACGGGACAGGGGCGCCAATCAGCCCCAGCATTTT.

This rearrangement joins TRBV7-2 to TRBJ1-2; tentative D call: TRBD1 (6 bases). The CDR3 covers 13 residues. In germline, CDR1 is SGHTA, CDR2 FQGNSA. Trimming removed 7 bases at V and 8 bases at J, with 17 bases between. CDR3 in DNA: TGTGCCAGCACCGCCCGGGGGGGCGGGGGCTACACCTTC. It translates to CASTARGGGGYTF.

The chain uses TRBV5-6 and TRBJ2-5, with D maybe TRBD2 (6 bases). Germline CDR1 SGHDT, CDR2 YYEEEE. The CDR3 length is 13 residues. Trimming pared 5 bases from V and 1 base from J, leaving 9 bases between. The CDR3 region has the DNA TGTGCCAGCAGTTGGGACTTCCAAGAGACCCAGTACTTC. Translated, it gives CASSWDFQETQYF.

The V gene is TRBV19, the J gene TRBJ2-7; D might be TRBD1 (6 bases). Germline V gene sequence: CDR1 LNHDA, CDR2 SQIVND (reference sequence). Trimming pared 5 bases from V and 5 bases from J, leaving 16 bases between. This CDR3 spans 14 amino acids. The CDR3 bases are TGTGCCAGTAGTCCCTACAGGGAACTTGACGAGCAGTACTTC. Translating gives CASSPYRELDEQYF.

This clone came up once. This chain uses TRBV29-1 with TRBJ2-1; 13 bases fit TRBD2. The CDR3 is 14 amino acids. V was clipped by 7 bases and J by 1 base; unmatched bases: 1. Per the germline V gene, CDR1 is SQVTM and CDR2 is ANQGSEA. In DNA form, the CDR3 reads TGCAGCGGGGGACTAGCGGGGTCCTACAATGAGCAGTTCTTC. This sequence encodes CSGGLAGSYNEQFF.

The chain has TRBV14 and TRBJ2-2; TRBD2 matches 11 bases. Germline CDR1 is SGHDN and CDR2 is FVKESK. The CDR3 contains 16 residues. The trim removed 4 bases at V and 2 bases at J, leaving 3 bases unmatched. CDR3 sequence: CASSRLAGLNTGELFF. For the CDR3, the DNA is TGTGCCAGCAGCCGACTAGCGGGGTTAAACACCGGGGAGCTGTTTTTT.

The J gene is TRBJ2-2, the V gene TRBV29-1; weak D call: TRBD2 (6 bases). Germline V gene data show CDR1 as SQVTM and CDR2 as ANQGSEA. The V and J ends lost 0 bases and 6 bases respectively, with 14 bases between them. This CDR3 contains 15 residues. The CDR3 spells CSVEEAGKGSGELFF. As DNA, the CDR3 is TGCAGCGTTGAAGAGGCGGGGAAAGGTTCCGGGGAGCTGTTTTTT.

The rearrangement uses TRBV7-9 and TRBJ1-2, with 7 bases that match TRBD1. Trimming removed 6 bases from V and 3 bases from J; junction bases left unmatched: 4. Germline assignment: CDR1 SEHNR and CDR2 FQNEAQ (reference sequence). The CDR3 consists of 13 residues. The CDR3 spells CASRPGTDYGYTF. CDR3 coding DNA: TGTGCCAGCAGACCCGGGACAGACTATGGCTACACCTTC.

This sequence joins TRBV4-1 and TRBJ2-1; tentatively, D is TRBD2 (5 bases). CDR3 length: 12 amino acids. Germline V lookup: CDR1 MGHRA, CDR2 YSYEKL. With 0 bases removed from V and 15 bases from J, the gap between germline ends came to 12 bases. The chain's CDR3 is CASSQERTVVFF. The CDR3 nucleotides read TGCGCCAGCAGCCAAGAAAGGACTGTTGTGTTCTTC.

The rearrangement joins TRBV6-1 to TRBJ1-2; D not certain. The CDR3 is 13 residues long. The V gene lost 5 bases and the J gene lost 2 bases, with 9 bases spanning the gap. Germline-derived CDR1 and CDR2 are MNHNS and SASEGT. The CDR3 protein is CASSLTENYGYTF. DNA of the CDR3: TGTGCCAGCAGTCTAACAGAGAACTATGGCTACACCTTC.

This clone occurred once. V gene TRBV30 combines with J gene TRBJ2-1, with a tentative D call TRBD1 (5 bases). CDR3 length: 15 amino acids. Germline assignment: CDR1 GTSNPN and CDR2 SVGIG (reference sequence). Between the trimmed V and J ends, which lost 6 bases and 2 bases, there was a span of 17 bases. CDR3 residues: CACTYSDSAYNEQFF. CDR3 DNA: TGTGCCTGCACTTACAGTGACAGCGCCTACAATGAGCAGTTCTTC.

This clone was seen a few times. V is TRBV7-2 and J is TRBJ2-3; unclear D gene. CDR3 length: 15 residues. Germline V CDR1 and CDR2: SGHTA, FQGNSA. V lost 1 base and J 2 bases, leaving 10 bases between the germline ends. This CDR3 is CASSLDGPTTDTQYF. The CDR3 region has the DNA TGTGCCAGCAGCTTAGATGGGCCCACCACAGATACGCAGTATTTT.

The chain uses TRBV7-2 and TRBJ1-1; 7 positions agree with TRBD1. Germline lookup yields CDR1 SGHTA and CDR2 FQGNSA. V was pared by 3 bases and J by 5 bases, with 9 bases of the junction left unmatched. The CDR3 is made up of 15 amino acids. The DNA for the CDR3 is TGTGCCAGCAGCTTCCGACAGGGAATAGCGACTGAAGCTTTCTTT. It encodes CASSFRQGIATEAFF.

The CDR3 loop is CASSISGGDNSPLHF. DNA of the CDR3: TGTGCCAGTAGTATCTCAGGGGGCGATAATTCACCCCTCCACTTT. This chain links TRBV19 with TRBJ1-6; TRBD1 agrees at 8 bases. Germline V gene data show CDR1 as LNHDA and CDR2 as SQIVND (reference sequence). The trim removed 3 bases at V and 5 bases at J, leaving 3 bases unmatched. CDR3 length equals 15 residues.

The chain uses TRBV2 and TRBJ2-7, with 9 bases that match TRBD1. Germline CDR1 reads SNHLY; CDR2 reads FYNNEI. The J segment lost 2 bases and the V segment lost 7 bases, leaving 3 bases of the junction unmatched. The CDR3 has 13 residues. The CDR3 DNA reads TGTGCCAGCACTCGGGACAGGGCCTACGAGCAGTACTTC. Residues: CASTRDRAYEQYF.

CDR3 DNA: TGTGCCAGCAGTTTATCGCCCAGGGTGAACACTGAAGCTTTCTTT. This encodes CASSLSPRVNTEAFF. This chain uses TRBV27 with TRBJ1-1, with D perhaps TRBD1 (5 bases). V lost 0 bases to trimming and J lost 0 bases, with 8 bases between them. The germline V gene has CDR1 MNHEY and CDR2 SMNVEV (reference sequence). The CDR3 has 15 residues.

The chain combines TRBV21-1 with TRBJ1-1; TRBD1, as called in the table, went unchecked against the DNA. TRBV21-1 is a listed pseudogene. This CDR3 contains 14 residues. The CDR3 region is CARAWGQGDTEAFF. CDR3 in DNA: TGTGCCAGAGCTTGGGGACAGGGAGACACTGAAGCTTTCTTT.

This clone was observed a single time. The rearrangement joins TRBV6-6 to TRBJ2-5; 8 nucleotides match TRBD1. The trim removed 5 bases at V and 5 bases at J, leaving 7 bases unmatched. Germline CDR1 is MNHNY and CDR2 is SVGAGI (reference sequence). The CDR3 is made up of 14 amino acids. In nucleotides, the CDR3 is TGTGCCAGCAGTATGGGGGACAGGTACGAGACCCAGTACTTC. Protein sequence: CASSMGDRYETQYF.

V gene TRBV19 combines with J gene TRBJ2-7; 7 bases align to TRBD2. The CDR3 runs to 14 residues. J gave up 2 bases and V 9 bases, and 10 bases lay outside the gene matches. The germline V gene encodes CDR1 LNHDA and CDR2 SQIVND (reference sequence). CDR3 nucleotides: TGTGCCAGCAAACCGCGGGGGACTACCTACGAGCAGTACTTC. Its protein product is CASKPRGTTYEQYF.

The CDR3 DNA reads as TGTGCCAGCAGCAAAAGCGGGACTAGGGGCGGGGATGAGCAGTTCTTC. Translating it yields CASSKSGTRGGDEQFF. V gene TRBV5-4 combines with J gene TRBJ2-1; 8 nucleotides line up with TRBD2. The length of the CDR3 is 16 residues. Looked up from germline, CDR1 is SGHNT and CDR2 is YYREEE (reference sequence). V was clipped by 4 bases and J by 8 bases; unmatched bases: 14.